Presented here are 3 T cell receptor beta chains from one specimen sequenced in a study of T cells in Graves' hyperthyroidism and ophthalmopathy. TCR beta CDR3 regions were amplified from RNA. The HTBI primer set drove a first-round RT-PCR of the TCR CDR3. TCRdb passed the multiplex PCR reads through MiXCR, listing each CDR3 protein once. Found here are roughly 530,000 distinct CDR3 sequences, more than 15% of them singletons; the top ten hold approximately 18%. Material for sequencing was blood. Source of these receptors: a young woman with Graves' ophthalmopathy.

Only a few counts were recorded for this clonotype. This chain links TRBV13 with TRBJ2-7; 12 bases are shared with TRBD1. This CDR3 region has 15 residues. With 4 bases clipped from V and 2 bases from J, the junction kept 3 bases outside the gene matches. Per the germline V gene, CDR1 is PRHDT and CDR2 is FYEKMQ (reference sequence). The chain's CDR3 is CASSSGTGGTYEQYF. Written as DNA, the CDR3 is TGTGCCAGCAGCTCCGGGACAGGGGGCACCTACGAGCAGTACTTC.

This clonotype occurred a few times. V and J are TRBV7-9 and TRBJ1-1, with D possibly matching TRBD1 (5 bases). Germline CDR1 reads SEHNR; CDR2 reads FQNEAQ (reference sequence). V shed 3 bases and J shed 5 bases, with 13 bases lying between them. The CDR3 is 14 residues long. CDR3 nucleotide sequence: TGTGCCAGCAGCTTTATGGGGGTACGAACTGAAGCTTTCTTT. Its protein is CASSFMGVRTEAFF.

This clonotype was detected many times. The chain links TRBV30 to TRBJ1-3; D is unclear. The CDR3 contains 16 residues. With 2 bases removed from V and 1 base from J, the gap between germline ends came to 15 bases. Germline V gene lookup returns CDR1 GTSNPN and CDR2 SVGIG (reference sequence). CDR3 residues: CAWSQTPRWSGNTIYF. The CDR3 region has the DNA TGTGCCTGGAGTCAGACGCCCCGTTGGTCTGGAAACACCATATATTTT.